These 29 T cell receptor beta chains were sequenced from one sample in a study of T cell responses to AZD1222 COVID-19 vaccine. The data were produced by immunoSEQ multiplex PCR, yet TCRdb's version contains in-frame clones alone and is incomplete. Seen here are about 150,000 clones, about nine tenths observed once, and the top ten hold 3% to 4%. The material sequenced was peripheral blood, taken on day 0 of MenACWY control vaccination. These receptors were collected from an adult in good health.

This clone was recorded a few times. The rearrangement joins TRBV6-4 to TRBJ2-1; TRBD2 might be the D (5 bases). The V and J ends lost 8 bases and 3 bases respectively, with 17 bases between them. The CDR3 consists of 15 residues. Germline CDR1 MRHNA, CDR2 SNTAGT. The CDR3 bases are TGTGCCAGCGCCCCGACCAGCGGCGACTACAATGAGCAGTTCTTC. It codes for CASAPTSGDYNEQFF.

The rearrangement joins TRBV7-2 to TRBJ2-2; D remains unclear. The germline V and J ends were trimmed by 2 bases and 3 bases, with 4 bases remaining between them. The CDR3 is 13 residues long. Germline values: CDR1 SGHTA, CDR2 FQGNSA. The CDR3, as DNA: TGTGCCAGCAGCTTACGGGACACCGGGGAGCTGTTTTTT. Translation gives CASSLRDTGELFF.

V and J are TRBV18 and TRBJ1-2, with 9 bases lining up with TRBD1. The CDR3 totals 15 residues. CDR1 is KGHSH and CDR2 is LQKENI in the germline V gene. J was trimmed by 7 bases and V by 4 bases; bases with no gene match: 10. CDR3 nucleotide sequence: TGTGCCAGCTCACAAAATACAGGGGGCGTAGGTGGCTACACCTTC. Protein sequence: CASSQNTGGVGGYTF.

V usage is TRBV18 and J usage is TRBJ2-2, with unresolved D. The CDR3 length is 14 residues. Germline V gene lookup returns CDR1 KGHSH and CDR2 LQKENI. The V end was cut by 6 bases, the J end by 8 bases, with 16 bases between. CDR3 sequence: CASSFYEPRGELFF. As DNA, the CDR3 is TGTGCCAGCTCTTTCTATGAACCTCGAGGGGAGCTGTTTTTT. Complete variable domain (other parts from reference TRBV18 and TRBJ2-2): NAGVMQNPRHLVRRRGQEARLRCSPMKGHSHVYWYRQLPEEGLKFMVYLQKENIIDESGMPKERFSAEFPKEGPSILRIQQVVRGDSAAYFCASSFYEPRGELFFGEGSRLTVL.

The chain links TRBV19 to TRBJ1-2, with 7 bases matching TRBD1. CDR3 length: 16 residues. Germline assignment: CDR1 LNHDA and CDR2 SQIVND (reference sequence). J was trimmed by 1 base and V by 1 base; bases with no gene match: 6. CDR3 residues: CASSIAVDRNNYGYTF. The DNA for the CDR3 is TGTGCCAGTAGTATAGCCGTGGACAGGAATAACTATGGCTACACCTTC.

J is TRBJ2-7 and V is TRBV29-1; 9 bases line up with TRBD2. Per the germline V gene, CDR1 is SQVTM and CDR2 is ANQGSEA. The V and J ends lost 0 bases and 3 bases, in that order; junction bases with no gene match: 3. The CDR3 covers 14 residues. The CDR3 bases are TGCAGCGTTGAAGAAGAACTAGCGGGCTACGAGCAGTACTTC. Translated: CSVEEELAGYEQYF.

This chain links TRBV27 with TRBJ2-7; D possibly corresponds to TRBD1 (5 bases). The V end lost 1 base, the J end lost 2 bases, and 12 bases lay between the germline ends. The CDR3 length is 15 residues. Per the germline V gene, CDR1 is MNHEY and CDR2 is SMNVEV (reference sequence). The CDR3 nucleotides are TGTGCCAGCAGTTTATTAGGGGTGTACACCTACGAGCAGTACTTC. Protein product: CASSLLGVYTYEQYF.

V usage is TRBV25-1 and J usage is TRBJ2-7; D is ambiguous. This CDR3 contains 15 residues. Looked up from germline, CDR1 is MGHDK and CDR2 is SYGVNS. Trimming took off 4 bases at V and 3 bases at J, with 16 bases between the two ends. As DNA, the CDR3 is TGTGCCAGCAGTGGGATGGGTCGGGCCAACTACGAGCAGTACTTC. Protein product: CASSGMGRANYEQYF.

For this clone: Additional DNA sequences in this sample encode the identical CDR3. The chain recombines TRBV30 with TRBJ1-5; D is ambiguous. This CDR3 comprises 13 residues. V gave up 0 bases and J gave up 1 base, with 4 bases separating them. Germline CDR1 reads GTSNPN; CDR2 reads SVGIG (reference sequence). This chain's CDR3 is CAWSVGSNQPQHF. In DNA form, the CDR3 reads TGTGCCTGGAGTGTAGGGAGCAATCAGCCCCAGCATTTT.

J is TRBJ1-6 and V is TRBV7-8; D remains ambiguous. This CDR3 region has 11 residues. From germline, CDR1 is SGHVS and CDR2 FQNEAQ. The V end lost 1 base, the J end lost 15 bases, and 7 bases lay between the germline ends. The CDR3 bases are TGTGCCAGCAGCTTAGGGAATCGCCTCCACTTT. Its translation is CASSLGNRLHF.

The genes are TRBV19 and TRBJ2-1, with a possible D match to TRBD1 (5 bases). Between the trimmed V and J ends, which lost 1 base and 8 bases, there was a span of 15 bases. The CDR3 is made up of 15 amino acids. The germline gives CDR1 LNHDA, CDR2 SQIVND (reference sequence). The CDR3 protein is CASSIGQGRFDEQFF. In DNA, the CDR3 is TGTGCCAGTAGTATAGGTCAGGGTAGGTTCGATGAGCAGTTCTTC. The complete variable domain, with remaining parts taken from reference TRBV19 and TRBJ2-1, reads DGGITQSPKYLFRKEGQNVTLSCEQNLNHDAMYWYRQDPGQGLRLIYYSQIVNDFQKGDIAEGYSVSREKKESFPLTVTSAQKNPTAFYLCASSIGQGRFDEQFFGPGTRLTVL.

V gene TRBV5-1 combines with J gene TRBJ2-7; 14 bases match TRBD2. With V trimmed by 0 bases and J by 5 bases, 10 bases remained unmatched. This CDR3 has 18 amino acids. From germline, CDR1 is SGHRS and CDR2 YFSETQ. In nucleotides, the CDR3 is TGCGCCAGCAGCTTGGTAGCAGGGGGGACTAGCGGGAGCCACGAGCAGTACTTC. Translated: CASSLVAGGTSGSHEQYF.

J is TRBJ1-2 and V is TRBV11-3; perhaps TRBD1 as D (5 bases). Germline V gene sequence: CDR1 SGHNT, CDR2 YENEEA. The CDR3 is made up of 16 amino acids. Trimming took 4 bases from V and 4 from J, leaving 19 bases between them. The CDR3 DNA reads TGTGCCAGCAGCTCAGTAACAGGTGAACCTTCCTATGGCTACACCTTC. It translates to CASSSVTGEPSYGYTF.

As regards this clone: This sample also contains other DNA sequences that code for the same CDR3. V is TRBV7-2 and J is TRBJ2-3, with D unresolved. V lost 4 bases and J lost 2, with 1 base in between. This CDR3 is 11 amino acids long. Germline V gene data show CDR1 as SGHTA and CDR2 as FQGNSA. CDR3 nucleotides: TGTGCCAGCAGCTACACAGATACGCAGTATTTT. This codes for CASSYTDTQYF.

This clone occurred once. The chain carries TRBV12-3 or TRBV12-4 and TRBJ1-2; D remains unclear. This CDR3 contains 12 residues. Trimming removed 6 bases from V and 0 bases from J, with 5 bases in between. CDR3 in DNA: TGTGCCAGCAGCGTGACTAACTATGGCTACACCTTC. This translates into CASSVTNYGYTF.

V usage is TRBV5-8 and J usage is TRBJ1-2; the match to TRBD1 covers 7 bases. This CDR3 spans 15 amino acids. V lost 1 base, J lost 6 bases, and 9 bases stayed unmatched. Germline assignment: CDR1 SGHTS and CDR2 YDEGEE. The DNA of the CDR3 is TGTGCCAGCAGCTTGCTTACCGGGACAGCGGATGGCTACACCTTC. Its protein is CASSLLTGTADGYTF.

This clone was observed a handful of times. The V and J genes are TRBV7-9 and TRBJ2-1; 9 bases are shared with TRBD2. The V segment lost 3 bases and the J segment 7 bases; nucleotides outside the gene matches: 19. In germline, CDR1 is SEHNR, CDR2 FQNEAQ (reference sequence). This CDR3 has 19 amino acids. The CDR3 reads CASSFLGLAGIRGGNEQFF. The CDR3 DNA follows: TGTGCCAGCAGCTTCCTCGGTCTAGCGGGAATTCGTGGGGGGAATGAGCAGTTCTTC. The variable domain in full, completed from reference TRBV7-9 and TRBJ2-1, reads DTGVSQNPRHKITKRGQNVTFRCDPISEHNRLYWYRQTLGQGPEFLTYFQNEAQLEKSRLLSDRFSAERPKGSFSTLEIQRTEQGDSAMYLCASSFLGLAGIRGGNEQFFGPGTRLTVL.

The chain uses TRBV9 and TRBJ2-7, with no clear D. Germline V gives CDR1 SGDLS, CDR2 YYNGEE. V gave up 1 base and J gave up 2 bases, with 10 bases separating them. CDR3 length: 14 residues. The CDR3 nucleotides are TGTGCCAGCAGCGTACTAGGTAACACCTACGAGCAGTACTTC. Protein: CASSVLGNTYEQYF.

The rearrangement uses TRBV20-1 and TRBJ2-7; D is undetermined. The CDR3 totals 11 residues. The ends were cut back, 8 bases at V and 2 bases at J, with 10 bases in the middle. The germline V gene has CDR1 DFQATT and CDR2 SNEGSKA (reference sequence). The CDR3 region is CSTSHTYEQYF. The CDR3 DNA sequence: TGCAGTACGTCTCACACCTACGAGCAGTACTTC.

The gene calls are TRBV11-2 and TRBJ2-1, with D possibly TRBD2 on 6 matching bases. CDR1 is SGHAT and CDR2 is FQNNGV in the germline V gene. The V end was cut by 0 bases, the J end by 0 bases, with 15 bases between. The CDR3 spans 18 residues. CDR3 bases: TGTGCCAGCAGCTTAGACCGGCTAGCGCCGGGCTCCTACAATGAGCAGTTCTTC. Its translation is CASSLDRLAPGSYNEQFF.

This chain connects TRBV6-2 or TRBV6-3 to TRBJ1-1; 8 bases fit TRBD1. Germline V lookup: CDR1 MNHEY, CDR2 SVGEGT. The CDR3 extends over 13 amino acids. V lost 4 bases, J lost 3 bases, and 1 base stayed unmatched. The CDR3 loop is CASSLQGDTEAFF. For the CDR3, the DNA is TGTGCCAGCAGTTTACAGGGGGACACTGAAGCTTTCTTT.

This chain connects TRBV11-3 to TRBJ1-5; D possibly corresponds to TRBD1 (5 bases). The length of the CDR3 is 13 residues. V dropped 6 bases and J dropped 7 bases, with 13 bases sitting between them. The germline CDR1 and CDR2 sequences are SGHNT and YENEEA. The CDR3 protein is CASRAGMGQPQHF. CDR3 in DNA: TGTGCCAGCAGAGCAGGGATGGGGCAGCCCCAGCATTTT.

The V call is TRBV28, the J call TRBJ2-2; the match to TRBD2 covers 7 bases. After removal of 8 bases from V and 2 bases from J, the junction contained 8 bases not matched to a gene. Germline V lookup: CDR1 MDHEN, CDR2 SYDVKM. The CDR3 spans 15 residues. CDR3 nucleotides: TGTGCCAGCGAAAACAGCGGGGCAAACACCGGGGAGCTGTTTTTT. This sequence encodes CASENSGANTGELFF.

The rearrangement uses TRBV24-1 and TRBJ2-5; TRBD1 matches at 7 bases. Per the germline V gene, CDR1 is KGHDR and CDR2 is SFDVKD. This CDR3 has 16 amino acids. With V trimmed by 3 bases and J by 2 bases, 8 bases remained unmatched. CDR3 residues: CATSDPRQGKQETQYF. For the CDR3, the DNA is TGTGCCACCAGTGATCCACGACAGGGAAAACAAGAGACCCAGTACTTC.

The V and J genes are TRBV10-3 and TRBJ1-2; D unclear. The germline V and J ends were trimmed by 2 bases and 0 bases, with 7 bases remaining between them. The CDR3 loop spans 14 amino acids. The germline V gene has CDR1 ENHRY and CDR2 SYGVKD. The CDR3 reads CAISERGANYGYTF. The CDR3 DNA is TGTGCCATCAGTGAGCGGGGTGCTAACTATGGCTACACCTTC.

The chain combines TRBV30 with TRBJ1-1; unclear D gene. The germline CDR1 and CDR2 sequences are GTSNPN and SVGIG (reference sequence). The CDR3 is 12 amino acids. With 2 bases removed from V and 8 bases from J, the gap between germline ends came to 12 bases. The chain's CDR3 is CAWSSPWPEAFF. The DNA for the CDR3 is TGTGCCTGGAGTTCCCCTTGGCCCGAAGCTTTCTTT.

The chain is built from TRBV3-1 (or the pseudogene TRBV3-2) and TRBJ1-2; D is perhaps TRBD1 (5 bases). Deletions cut 1 base from V and 3 bases from J, with 12 bases between. The CDR3 is 15 residues long. The V gene's germline CDR1 is LGHDT and CDR2 YNNKEL (reference sequence). DNA for the CDR3: TGTGCCAGCAGCCAAGTACTGCGGGGGGACTATGGCTACACCTTC. This codes for CASSQVLRGDYGYTF.

This chain uses TRBV6-5 with TRBJ2-4; 9 nucleotides agree with TRBD1. This CDR3 region has 14 residues. Germline values: CDR1 MNHEY, CDR2 SVGAGI. The V gene end was trimmed by 10 bases and the J gene end by 9 bases; junction bases not matched to a gene: 13. The CDR3 DNA reads as TGTGCCACAGAGACCGGGACAGGGTTACCCATTCAGTACTTC. It specifies CATETGTGLPIQYF.

V gene TRBV5-1 combines with J gene TRBJ2-2, with D hard to call. Germline CDR1 is SGHRS and CDR2 is YFSETQ. CDR3 length equals 14 residues. V lost 0 bases, J lost 6 bases, and 9 bases lay in between. This CDR3 is CASSLALHSGELFF. The CDR3 nucleotides are TGCGCCAGCAGCTTGGCCCTTCATTCCGGGGAGCTGTTTTTT.